The 3 T cell receptor beta chains presented below share a single source sample, sequenced in a study of Ad26.COV2.S vaccination and SARS-CoV-2 variants. Specified treatment: some 20 received Ad26.COV2.S at low or high dose, single or two shots; 5 received placebo; per-sample allocation not given. Collection of samples fell on day 63 after the first vaccine or placebo injection. Generated by immunoSEQ multiplex PCR, the TCRdb table keeps only in-frame clones and is missing some. The data contain more than 300,000 clones, 75% to 90% of them singletons. Sequenced material: peripheral blood, taken in a trial of Ad26.COV2.S vaccine versus placebo. All receptors derive from a person between 18 and 65 years old who received the Ad26.COV2.S COVID-19 vaccine or a placebo.

The chain couples TRBV3-1 (or the pseudogene TRBV3-2) to TRBJ1-2, with D unclear. With 2 bases removed from V and 3 bases from J, the gap between germline ends came to 16 bases. Germline values: CDR1 LGHDT, CDR2 YNNKEL (reference sequence). The length of the CDR3 is 16 residues. The CDR3 is CASSQFALGRHYGYTF. Here the CDR3 DNA reads TGTGCCAGCAGCCAATTCGCTCTCGGCCGACACTATGGCTACACCTTC.

V gene TRBV5-4 combines with J gene TRBJ2-3; 10 bases are shared with TRBD2. Germline V CDR1 and CDR2: SGHNT, YYREEE (reference sequence). The CDR3 has 17 amino acids. With 3 bases clipped from V and 0 bases from J, the junction kept 7 bases outside the gene matches. This chain's CDR3 is CASSWGGLADSTDTQYF. The CDR3, as DNA: TGTGCCAGCAGCTGGGGAGGACTAGCGGATAGCACAGATACGCAGTATTTT.

This sequence joins TRBV2 and TRBJ2-3; D is possibly TRBD2 (6 bases). Trimming shortened V by 4 bases and J by 2 bases, and 13 bases separated the two germline ends. CDR3 length: 15 residues. Germline lookup yields CDR1 SNHLY and CDR2 FYNNEI. The CDR3 DNA reads TGTGCCAGCAGTGTATCTAGCGCAGACACAGATACGCAGTATTTT. It encodes CASSVSSADTDTQYF.